These 9 T cell receptor beta chains came from one sample sequenced in a study of shared clonotypes between healthy human individuals. Some clones are missing from TCRdb's copy, which holds only in-frame ones; the method was immunoSEQ multiplex PCR. The sample has roughly 700,000 clones, roughly 88% seen once. The sample consisted of memory CD8+ T cells from PBMCs. Subset noted: CD45RO+ cells pooled with CCR7-negative TemRA cells. The receptors stem from a young man in good health. Some clones in this sample may be carry-over from other donors' samples.

The genes are TRBV27 and TRBJ1-5; no clear D gene. Germline CDR1 is MNHEY and CDR2 is SMNVEV (reference sequence). The CDR3 length is 12 residues. The V end was cut by 4 bases, the J end by 4 bases, with 5 bases between. CDR3 protein: CASSSQNQPQHF. The CDR3 DNA reads TGTGCCAGCAGTTCTCAGAATCAGCCCCAGCATTTT.

V and J are TRBV7-9 and TRBJ2-7; D ambiguous. The germline V gene has CDR1 SEHNR and CDR2 FQNEAQ (reference sequence). The CDR3 is 14 amino acids. The V and J ends lost 4 bases and 3 bases respectively, with 13 bases between them. In DNA, the CDR3 is TGTGCCAGCAGCTATCAAGGGCTCCACTACGAGCAGTACTTC. As protein: CASSYQGLHYEQYF. The full variable domain, completed using reference TRBV7-9 and TRBJ2-7, is DTGVSQNPRHKITKRGQNVTFRCDPISEHNRLYWYRQTLGQGPEFLTYFQNEAQLEKSRLLSDRFSAERPKGSFSTLEIQRTEQGDSAMYLCASSYQGLHYEQYFGPGTRLTVT.

This clone came up a few times. The chain couples TRBV7-9 to TRBJ1-1; D remains unclear. This CDR3 has 13 residues. V lost 8 bases and J lost 1, with 11 bases in between. Germline loops: CDR1 SEHNR, CDR2 FQNEAQ (reference sequence). CDR3 bases: TGTGCCAGCCGTAGTGACTCGAACACTGAAGCTTTCTTT. Its protein product is CASRSDSNTEAFF.

The rearrangement uses TRBV7-9 and TRBJ1-2; no clear D. V lost 3 bases and J lost 1, with 9 bases in between. The CDR3 length is 14 residues. Germline V gene sequence: CDR1 SEHNR, CDR2 FQNEAQ (reference sequence). The CDR3 loop is CASSFSRLNYGYTF. CDR3 coding DNA: TGTGCCAGCAGCTTCTCGCGCCTTAACTATGGCTACACCTTC.

The chain couples TRBV28 to TRBJ2-7; possible D gene TRBD1, 7 bases. This CDR3 is built from 13 residues. The V end was cut by 3 bases, the J end by 3 bases, with 9 bases between. In germline, CDR1 is MDHEN, CDR2 SYDVKM. CDR3 coding DNA: TGTGCCAGCAGTTTTCAGGGGGGCTACGAGCAGTACTTC. As protein: CASSFQGGYEQYF.

The V call is TRBV2, the J call TRBJ2-7, with 9 bases aligning to TRBD1. CDR3 length equals 14 residues. Germline CDR1 reads SNHLY; CDR2 reads FYNNEI. V gave up 6 bases and J gave up 2 bases; unmatched junction bases: 5. The CDR3 nucleotides read TGTGCCAGCAGAGGACAGGGGAAAGCCTACGAGCAGTACTTC. Its protein is CASRGQGKAYEQYF.

This clone showed up just once. J is TRBJ2-3 and V is TRBV4-3; D may be TRBD2 (6 bases). Looked up from germline, CDR1 is LGHNA and CDR2 is YSLEER. The V and J ends lost 1 base and 5 bases respectively, with 10 bases between them. The CDR3 loop spans 14 amino acids. As DNA, the CDR3 is TGCGCCAGCAGCCAAGGTTCGGGAGAAGATACGCAGTATTTT. Encoded protein: CASSQGSGEDTQYF.

The chain has TRBV21-1 and TRBJ2-7; TRBD2, as called in the table, went unchecked against the DNA. TRBV21-1 corresponds to a pseudogene. The CDR3 length is 17 residues. The CDR3 DNA reads TGTGCCAGCAGCAAACTTGGGACTAGCGGGAGAGGCGACGAGCAGTACTTC. Its protein product is CASSKLGTSGRGDEQYF.

The chain couples TRBV7-6 to TRBJ2-7, with D maybe TRBD2 (7 bases). With 5 bases removed from V and 6 bases from J, the gap between germline ends came to 17 bases. Looked up from germline, CDR1 is SGHVS and CDR2 is FNYEAQ. CDR3 length equals 14 residues. The CDR3 spells CASSEGGPQGEQYF. The CDR3 DNA reads as TGTGCCAGCAGCGAGGGAGGGCCACAGGGCGAGCAGTACTTC.